One and the same sample provided the 15 T cell receptor beta chains below, sequenced in a study of Graves' ophthalmopathy and Graves' hyperthyroidism. RNA transcripts provided the template for amplifying TCR beta CDR3 regions. RT-PCR in the first round used HTBI primers; a second-round multiplex PCR followed. Via MiXCR, TCRdb re-called the multiplex PCR reads, giving one row per CDR3 protein. The data contain under 350,000 distinct CDR3 sequences, around a sixth of them seen just once; the ten biggest clones take up 10% to 15%. The sequencing input was peripheral blood. These receptors were obtained from an adult man with Graves' ophthalmopathy.

This clonotype was recorded many times. V and J are TRBV20-1 and TRBJ2-7; 7 nucleotides match TRBD1. This CDR3 is built from 15 residues. V shed 1 base and J 0 bases; nucleotides not matched to a gene: 6. CDR1 is DFQATT, CDR2 SNEGSKA, per germline (reference sequence). CDR3 region: CSARVVQGVSYEQYF. The DNA of the CDR3 is TGCAGTGCTAGAGTAGTTCAGGGGGTCTCCTACGAGCAGTACTTC.

Ten or more counts support this clonotype. The chain is built from TRBV30 and TRBJ2-5, with 8 bases lining up with TRBD2. The CDR3 length is 17 residues. The V segment lost 0 bases and the J segment 5 bases; nucleotides outside the gene matches: 14. Germline V gene data show CDR1 as GTSNPN and CDR2 as SVGIG (reference sequence). The CDR3: CAWSVTGTRRFYETQYF. DNA of the CDR3: TGTGCCTGGAGTGTTACCGGGACTAGAAGGTTCTACGAGACCCAGTACTTC.

This clonotype appeared many times. The chain is built from TRBV11-1 and TRBJ2-7, with D perhaps TRBD1 (5 bases). CDR1 is SGHAT, CDR2 FQDESV, per germline (reference sequence). The CDR3 has 17 residues. Trimming stripped 1 base from V and 0 bases from J, with 16 bases between. CDR3: CASSLGSTRQSSYEQYF. CDR3 coding DNA: TGTGCCAGCAGCTTAGGGTCTACGAGACAGAGCTCCTACGAGCAGTACTTC.

This clonotype was recorded once. The rearrangement links TRBV7-6 to TRBJ2-6; D possibly corresponds to TRBD1 (5 bases). Germline assignment: CDR1 SGHVS and CDR2 FNYEAQ. The CDR3 covers 15 residues. V shed 5 bases and J shed 0 bases, with 8 bases lying between them. CDR3: CASSQQVSGANVLTF. In DNA, the CDR3 is TGTGCCAGCAGCCAACAGGTCTCTGGGGCCAACGTCCTGACTTTC.

This clonotype was recorded at least ten times. The germline gene is not matched at one end of the junction; a read error may be the cause. The chain links TRBV5-1 to TRBJ2-5; 7 nucleotides line up with TRBD2. Germline V gene sequence: CDR1 SGHRS, CDR2 YFSETQ. The CDR3 consists of 14 residues. CDR3 region: CASSLGTTQETQYF. CDR3 sequence (DNA): TGTGCCAGCAGTTTAGGGACTACCCAAGAGACCCAGTACTTC.

This clonotype was counted ten times or more. The V gene is TRBV3-1, the J gene TRBJ1-2, with D hard to call. Trimming took 0 bases from V and 5 from J, leaving 16 bases between them. The CDR3 extends over 16 amino acids. The germline V gene has CDR1 LGHDT and CDR2 YNNKEL (reference sequence). The DNA of the CDR3 is TGTGCCAGCAGCCAAGATTTGGGTCGAGCCGCATATGGCTACACCTTC. This encodes CASSQDLGRAAYGYTF. The full variable domain, completed using reference TRBV3-1 and TRBJ1-2, is DTAVSQTPKYLVTQMGNDKSIKCEQNLGHDTMYWYKQDSKKFLKIMFSYNNKELIINETVPNRFSPKSPDKAHLNLHINSLELGDSAVYFCASSQDLGRAAYGYTFGSGTRLTVV.

At least ten counts were recorded for this clonotype. The chain has TRBV6-1 and TRBJ2-5; possible D gene TRBD1, 5 bases. The CDR3 is 15 residues long. Trimming left V 4 bases short and J 0 bases short, with 12 bases between. Looked up from germline, CDR1 is MNHNS and CDR2 is SASEGT. CDR3 bases: TGTGCCAGCAGTGGCCAAAGGACAAACCAAGAGACCCAGTACTTC. This translates into CASSGQRTNQETQYF.

The chain couples TRBV6-1 to TRBJ1-1; 9 bases align to TRBD1. CDR3 length equals 14 residues. Per germline, CDR1 MNHNS and CDR2 SASEGT. V lost 7 bases to trimming and J lost 3 bases; unmatched junction nucleotides: 6. CDR3 residues: CASTTGGKYTEAFF. In nucleotides, the CDR3 is TGTGCCAGCACTACAGGGGGCAAATACACTGAAGCTTTCTTT.

This clonotype was seen repeatedly, ten times or more. J is TRBJ1-1 and V is TRBV29-1, with D possibly being TRBD1 (5 bases). Trimming took 3 bases from V and 4 from J, leaving 12 bases between them. Germline V gives CDR1 SQVTM, CDR2 ANQGSEA. The CDR3 is 13 residues long. The CDR3 coding sequence is TGCAGCGTTGACTTGATTGGGGGCACTGAAGCTTTCTTT. As protein: CSVDLIGGTEAFF.

This clonotype was seen repeatedly, ten times or more. CDR3 residues: CASSVRLAGGELFF. DNA for the CDR3: TGTGCCAGCAGTGTCCGACTAGCGGGTGGGGAGCTGTTTTTT. The V and J genes are TRBV7-9 and TRBJ2-2, with 10 nucleotides matching TRBD2. CDR3 length: 14 amino acids. CDR1 is SEHNR, CDR2 FQNEAQ, per germline (reference sequence). The J segment lost 8 bases and the V segment lost 6 bases, leaving 6 bases of the junction unmatched.

This clonotype was observed many times. The CDR3 DNA reads TGTGCCTGGAGACCGGGCTCAGGCGCTGAAGCTTTCTTT. This sequence encodes CAWRPGSGAEAFF. The genes are TRBV30 and TRBJ1-1; D remains ambiguous. V was shortened by 3 bases and J by 6 bases, with 14 bases between the two germline ends. In germline, CDR1 is GTSNPN, CDR2 SVGIG (reference sequence). The CDR3 has 13 amino acids.

This clonotype has ten or more counts. The rearrangement uses TRBV30 and TRBJ2-5, with D uncertain. In germline, CDR1 is GTSNPN, CDR2 SVGIG (reference sequence). Trimming stripped 6 bases from V and 8 bases from J, with 10 bases between. The CDR3 is made up of 10 amino acids. The CDR3 reads CACGPRTQYF. CDR3 DNA sequence: TGTGCCTGTGGACCCCGAACCCAGTACTTC.

This clonotype showed up many times. The chain uses TRBV6-2 or TRBV6-3 and TRBJ2-4; either TRBD1 or TRBD2 may supply D (6 bases each). Germline assignment: CDR1 MNHEY and CDR2 SVGEGT. The V gene lost 5 bases and the J gene lost 8 bases, with 16 bases spanning the gap. The CDR3 runs 14 residues. The CDR3 sequence is CASSNGPGGYIQYF. The CDR3 DNA is TGTGCCAGCAGTAACGGTCCCGGGGGCTACATTCAGTACTTC.

This clonotype has a count of ten or more. This chain connects TRBV19 to TRBJ2-2, with 9 bases that match TRBD1. After removal of 10 bases from V and 4 bases from J, the junction contained 4 bases not matched to a gene. Germline loops: CDR1 LNHDA, CDR2 SQIVND (reference sequence). The CDR3 extends over 13 amino acids. CDR3 region: CATPGQGTGELFF. The CDR3 DNA reads as TGTGCCACTCCGGGACAGGGCACCGGGGAGCTGTTTTTT.

In its sample, this clonotype was seen many times. J is TRBJ2-2 and V is TRBV12-3 or TRBV12-4, with TRBD2 as a possible D gene (6 bases). The CDR3 is made up of 16 amino acids. Trimming removed 2 bases from V and 8 bases from J, with 18 bases in between. The CDR3, as DNA: TGTGCCAGCAGTTTACTGGCTAGCGAACTTACTGGGGAGCTGTTTTTT. This encodes CASSLLASELTGELFF.